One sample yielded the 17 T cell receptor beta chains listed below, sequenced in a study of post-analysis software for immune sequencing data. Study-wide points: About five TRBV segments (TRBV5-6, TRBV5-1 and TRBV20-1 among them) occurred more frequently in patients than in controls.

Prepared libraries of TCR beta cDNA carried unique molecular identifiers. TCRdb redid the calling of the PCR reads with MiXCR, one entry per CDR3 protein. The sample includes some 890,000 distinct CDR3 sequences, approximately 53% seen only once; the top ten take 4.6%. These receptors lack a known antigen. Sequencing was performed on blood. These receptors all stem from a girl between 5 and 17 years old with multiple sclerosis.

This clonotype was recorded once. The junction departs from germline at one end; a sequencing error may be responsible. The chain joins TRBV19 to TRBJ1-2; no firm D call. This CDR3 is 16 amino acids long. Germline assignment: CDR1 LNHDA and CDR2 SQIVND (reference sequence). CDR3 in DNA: TGTGCCGGTAGTATGCCCACCGACGGAAAAAACTATGGCTACACCTTC. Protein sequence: CAGSMPTDGKNYGYTF. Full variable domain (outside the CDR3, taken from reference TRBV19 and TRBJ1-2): DGGITQSPKYLFRKEGQNVTLSCEQNLNHDAMYWYRQDPGQGLRLIYYSQIVNDFQKGDIAEGYSVSREKKESFPLTVTSAQKNPTAFYLCAGSMPTDGKNYGYTFGSGTRLTVV.

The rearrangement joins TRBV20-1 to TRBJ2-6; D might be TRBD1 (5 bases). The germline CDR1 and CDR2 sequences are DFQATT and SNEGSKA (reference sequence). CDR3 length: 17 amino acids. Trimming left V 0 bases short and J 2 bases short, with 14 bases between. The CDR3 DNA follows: TGCAGTGCTAGAGATGGTAACTTAGGGGCTGGGGCCAACGTCCTGACTTTC. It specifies CSARDGNLGAGANVLTF.

As DNA, the CDR3 is TGTGCCAGCATGGGGCGGGCGCAAACCTTTTTAAACAATGAGCAGTTCTTC. Its translation is CASMGRAQTFLNNEQFF. J is TRBJ2-1 and V is TRBV6-6, with D perhaps matching TRBD1 or TRBD2 (5 bases each). The V end lost 7 bases, the J end lost 5 bases, and 24 bases lay between the germline ends. Germline CDR1 MNHNY, CDR2 SVGAGI (reference sequence). The CDR3 is 17 amino acids.

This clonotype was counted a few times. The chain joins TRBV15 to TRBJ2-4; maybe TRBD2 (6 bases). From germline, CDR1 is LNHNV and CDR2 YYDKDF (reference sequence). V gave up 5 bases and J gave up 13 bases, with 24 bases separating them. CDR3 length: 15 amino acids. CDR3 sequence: CATSPTGTSPHGQYF. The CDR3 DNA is TGTGCCACCAGCCCAACTGGGACTTCCCCTCATGGGCAGTACTTC.

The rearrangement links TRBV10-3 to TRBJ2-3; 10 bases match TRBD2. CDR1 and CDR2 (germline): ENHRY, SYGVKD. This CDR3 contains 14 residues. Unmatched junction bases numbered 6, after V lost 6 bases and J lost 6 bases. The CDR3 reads CAIRLAGDTDTQYF. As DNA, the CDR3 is TGTGCCATCAGGCTAGCGGGGGACACGGATACGCAGTATTTT.

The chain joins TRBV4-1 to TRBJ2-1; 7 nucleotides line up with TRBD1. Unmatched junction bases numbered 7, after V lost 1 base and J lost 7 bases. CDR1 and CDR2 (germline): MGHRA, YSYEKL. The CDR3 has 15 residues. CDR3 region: CASSQGGGARNEQFF. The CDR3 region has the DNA TGCGCCAGCAGCCAAGGAGGGGGCGCCCGGAATGAGCAGTTCTTC.

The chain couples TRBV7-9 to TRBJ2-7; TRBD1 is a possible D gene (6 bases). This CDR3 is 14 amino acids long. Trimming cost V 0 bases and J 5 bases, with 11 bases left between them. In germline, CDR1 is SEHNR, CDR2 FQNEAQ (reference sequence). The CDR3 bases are TGTGCCAGCAGCTTAGCGTATCCAGGGGACGAGCAGTACTTC. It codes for CASSLAYPGDEQYF. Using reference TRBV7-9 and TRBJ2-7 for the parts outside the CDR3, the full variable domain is DTGVSQNPRHKITKRGQNVTFRCDPISEHNRLYWYRQTLGQGPEFLTYFQNEAQLEKSRLLSDRFSAERPKGSFSTLEIQRTEQGDSAMYLCASSLAYPGDEQYFGPGTRLTVT.

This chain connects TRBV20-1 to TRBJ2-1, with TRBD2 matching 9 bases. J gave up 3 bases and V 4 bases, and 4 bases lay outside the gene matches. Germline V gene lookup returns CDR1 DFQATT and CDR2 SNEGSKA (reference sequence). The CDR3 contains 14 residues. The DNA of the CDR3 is TGCAGTGCTACTAGCGGGGCCGTCTACAATGAGCAGTTCTTC. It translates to CSATSGAVYNEQFF.

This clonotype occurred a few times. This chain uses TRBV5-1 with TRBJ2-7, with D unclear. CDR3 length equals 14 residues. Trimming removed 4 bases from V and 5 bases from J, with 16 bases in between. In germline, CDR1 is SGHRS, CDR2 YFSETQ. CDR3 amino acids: CASSGRRTEDEQYF. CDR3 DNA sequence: TGCGCCAGCAGCGGCAGGCGGACCGAGGACGAGCAGTACTTC.

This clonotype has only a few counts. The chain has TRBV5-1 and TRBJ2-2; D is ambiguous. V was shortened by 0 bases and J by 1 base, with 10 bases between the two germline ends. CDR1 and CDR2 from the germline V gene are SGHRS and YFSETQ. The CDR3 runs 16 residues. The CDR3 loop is CASSLGSSLNTGELFF. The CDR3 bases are TGCGCCAGCAGCTTGGGATCCAGTTTGAACACCGGGGAGCTGTTTTTT.

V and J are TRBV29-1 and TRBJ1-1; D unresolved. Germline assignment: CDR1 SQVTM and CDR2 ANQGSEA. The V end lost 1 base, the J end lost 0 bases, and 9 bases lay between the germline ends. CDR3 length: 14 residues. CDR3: CSVEARGLNTEAFF. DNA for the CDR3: TGCAGCGTTGAAGCACGGGGATTGAACACTGAAGCTTTCTTT.

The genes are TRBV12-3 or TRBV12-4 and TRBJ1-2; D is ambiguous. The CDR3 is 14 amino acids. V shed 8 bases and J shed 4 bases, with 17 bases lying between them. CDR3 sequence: CASAPPGGGYGYTF. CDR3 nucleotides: TGTGCCAGCGCCCCCCCTGGAGGAGGCTATGGCTACACCTTC.

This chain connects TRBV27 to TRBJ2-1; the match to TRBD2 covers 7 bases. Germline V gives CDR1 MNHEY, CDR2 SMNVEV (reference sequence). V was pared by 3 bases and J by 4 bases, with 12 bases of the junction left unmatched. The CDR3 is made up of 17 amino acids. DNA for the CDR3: TGTGCCAGCAGTTTGCGATGGCGGGGGATAGGGTACAATGAGCAGTTCTTC. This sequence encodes CASSLRWRGIGYNEQFF.

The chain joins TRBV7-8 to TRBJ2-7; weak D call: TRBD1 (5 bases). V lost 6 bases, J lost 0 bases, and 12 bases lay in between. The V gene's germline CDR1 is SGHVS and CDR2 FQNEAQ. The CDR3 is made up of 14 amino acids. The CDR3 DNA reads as TGTGCCAGCAGGAGAGCTAGGGGCTCCTACGAGCAGTACTTC. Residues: CASRRARGSYEQYF.

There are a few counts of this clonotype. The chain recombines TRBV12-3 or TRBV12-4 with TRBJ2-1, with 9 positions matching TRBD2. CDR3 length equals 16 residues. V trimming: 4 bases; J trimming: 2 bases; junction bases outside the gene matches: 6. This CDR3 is CASSSRLAAPYNEQFF. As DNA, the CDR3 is TGTGCCAGCAGTTCCAGACTAGCGGCTCCCTACAATGAGCAGTTCTTC.

The CDR3 sequence is CASSQDLRGGETQYF. Here the CDR3 DNA reads TGCGCCAGCAGCCAAGATCTCAGGGGGGGAGAGACCCAGTACTTC. V usage is TRBV4-1 and J usage is TRBJ2-5; the D gene could be TRBD1 or TRBD2 (7 bases each). This CDR3 region has 15 residues. Deletions cut 0 bases from V and 4 bases from J, with 12 bases between. Germline CDR1 MGHRA, CDR2 YSYEKL.

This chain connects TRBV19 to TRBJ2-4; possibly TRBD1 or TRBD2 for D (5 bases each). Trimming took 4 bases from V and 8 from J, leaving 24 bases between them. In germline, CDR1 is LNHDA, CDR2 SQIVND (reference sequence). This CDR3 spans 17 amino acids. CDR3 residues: CASSTKRRGPRWDIQYF. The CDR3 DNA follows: TGTGCCAGTAGTACGAAACGCCGGGGACCCCGGTGGGACATTCAGTACTTC. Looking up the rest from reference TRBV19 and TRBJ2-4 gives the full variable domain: DGGITQSPKYLFRKEGQNVTLSCEQNLNHDAMYWYRQDPGQGLRLIYYSQIVNDFQKGDIAEGYSVSREKKESFPLTVTSAQKNPTAFYLCASSTKRRGPRWDIQYFGAGTRLSVL.